Listed below are T cell receptor beta chains from one sample, sequenced in a study of Ad26.COV2.S vaccination and SARS-CoV-2 variants. Clones were read by immunoSEQ multiplex PCR, and TCRdb kept only the in-frame ones, dropping some. The table records about 350,000 clones, about 87% of them present only once. The sequencing here drew on peripheral blood, taken in a trial of Ad26.COV2.S vaccine versus placebo. All receptors come from a person between 18 and 59 years old who received the Ad26.COV2.S COVID-19 vaccine or a placebo. Both conserved end residues are part of each CDR3. Fields, in order: clone size, J gene, D gene, V gene, CDR3 DNA, CDR3 protein. A D gene is named only where the DNA matches it firmly. Size tells how often a clone was seen (once, few, many) or the class of an expanded clone, and some rows leave it out.

>-|TRBJ1-1|TRBD1|TRBV6-4
TGTGCCAGCAGGATTAAACAGGGGGACACTGAAGCTTTCTTT
CASRIKQGDTEAFF
>once|TRBJ2-2|-|TRBV7-3
TGTGCCAGCAGCTCGAACAGGGACACCGGGGAGCTGTTTTTT
CASSSNRDTGELFF
>once|TRBJ1-2|-|TRBV6-2/TRBV6-3
TGTGCCAGCAGTTACTCCGGGTTATACTATGGCTACACCTTC
CASSYSGLYYGYTF
>-|TRBJ2-2|TRBD2|TRBV9
TGTGCCAGCAGCGTAGGAATCCGGGAGGGCGCCGGGGAGCTGTTTTTT
CASSVGIREGAGELFF
>-|TRBJ2-1|-|TRBV5-4
TGTGCCAGCAGCCTGGGGGGCGCATACAATGAGCAGTTCTTC
CASSLGGAYNEQFF
>-|TRBJ2-1|-|TRBV27
TGTGCCAGCAGCATGTCCCGCTACAATGAGCAGTTCTTC
CASSMSRYNEQFF
>-|TRBJ2-1|TRBD2|TRBV5-4
TGTGCCAGCAGCTCGCTAGCGGGAGTAAACAATGAGCAGTTCTTC
CASSSLAGVNNEQFF
>-|TRBJ1-3|-|TRBV7-2
TGTGCCAGCAGCTTAAGCGGGGGCTCTGGAAACACCATATATTTT
CASSLSGGSGNTIYF
>-|TRBJ1-1|-|TRBV19
TGTGCCAGCTCTGGGGGGAGGAACACTGAAGCTTTCTTT
CASSGGRNTEAFF
>-|TRBJ2-7|-|TRBV19
TGTGCCAGTACCCTGGGGCAGGGCACGAGGGCCTACGAGCAGTACTTC
CASTLGQGTRAYEQYF
>once|TRBJ2-2|TRBD1|TRBV7-2
TGTGCCAGCAGCTTAGTAGCAGGGGGTAATACCGGGGAGCTGTTTTTT
CASSLVAGGNTGELFF
>once|TRBJ1-4|TRBD1|TRBV7-2
TGTGCCAGCAGCTTAGGGACAGGGCCGCGAGCGGCAACTAATGAAAAACTGTTTTTT
CASSLGTGPRAATNEKLFF
>-|TRBJ1-4|TRBD1|TRBV6-6
TGTGCCAGCAGGGAAAAGGGACAGGGGGAAAAACTGTTTTTT
CASREKGQGEKLFF
>once|TRBJ1-4|TRBD1|TRBV19
TGTGCCAGCAGATCCCGTCCCGGGACAGGTGATGTAAAACTGTTTTTT
CASRSRPGTGDVKLFF
>-|TRBJ1-1|-|TRBV5-4
TGTGCCAGCAGCTTGGGGGGTTCAAGTAATGAAGCTTTCTTT
CASSLGGSSNEAFF
>-|TRBJ1-1|-|TRBV3-1/TRBV3-2
TGTGCCAGCAGCCAAGATCAAAGGGACATGAACACTGAAGCTTTCTTT
CASSQDQRDMNTEAFF
>-|TRBJ2-3|-|TRBV24-1
TGTGCCACCAGTGATACAGATACGCAGTATTTT
CATSDTDTQYF
>-|TRBJ1-3|-|TRBV6-5
TGTGCCAGCAGCTCAGGAGCTGGAAACACCATATATTTT
CASSSGAGNTIYF
>-|TRBJ2-1|TRBD2|TRBV5-1
TGCGCCAGCAGCACGGATAGCGGGAGGTACAATGAGCAGTTCTTC
CASSTDSGRYNEQFF
>-|TRBJ1-1|TRBD1|TRBV6-1
TGTGCCAGCAGTGAAGGTCGCGCAGGGGGTGGGACTGAAGCTTTCTTT
CASSEGRAGGGTEAFF